This is a list of T cell receptor beta chains from one sample in a study of blood T cell repertoires in COVID-19. Generated by immunoSEQ multiplex PCR, the TCRdb table keeps only in-frame clones and is missing some. The sample holds 200,000 to 250,000 clones, around 80% seen once. The specimen sequenced was PBMCs or T cells enriched from blood (not recorded which). Receptor source: a middle-aged man who had recovered from COVID-19. CDR3s leave out the opening cysteine and the closing phenylalanine or tryptophan. Some rows have no size entry. The others give once, few or many, or a class for an expanded clone.

clone_size	cdr3_length	v_call	cdr3_aa
.	9	TRBV7-9	ASSAYREAF
.	12	TRBV2	ASSPWVTGGGYT
.	13	TRBV19	ASSFGSRGGYEQY
.	13	TRBV5-5	ASSQGQGYNSPLH
.	14	TRBV5-1	ASSLGRGTMNTEAF
.	12	TRBV4-3	ASSHLGGSEKLF
.	13	TRBV19	ATATTFGGEKGYT
.	14	TRBV9	ASSASGDRASYEQY
.	12	TRBV5-1	ASSVTGGSYEQY
few	15	TRBV30	AWKRAGDRGRYTGYT
.	10	TRBV7-9	ASSLFPAEAF
few	12	TRBV7-2	ASSLGAGLPPLF
.	14	TRBV27	ASTPILPRGNSPLH
once	11	TRBV5-6	ASSGGQGYEQY
.	11	TRBV7-2	AGRGVANYGYT
.	12	TRBV5-1	ASSPGDSGNTIY
.	10	TRBV13	ASSFGGTEAF
.	14	TRBV5-1	ASSSGQGRMNTEAF
.	12	TRBV27	ASSLNGDTDTQY
.	13	TRBV19	ASNFRDSPYYGYT
.	16	TRBV14	ASSQAPGAEDPSAEAF
.	11	TRBV30	AWSKKLNYEQY
.	13	TRBV3-1/TRBV3-2	ASSLSGQNTGELF
.	14	TRBV27	ASSPRTGWPNTEAF
.	12	TRBV27	ASAGATHNQPQH
once	10	TRBV6-2/TRBV6-3	ASSYWQRGYT
.	11	TRBV5-1	ASSFGSDSPLH
.	10	TRBV7-2	ASSLDRGTQY
.	14	TRBV10-3	AISESGQMRNTEAF
.	11	TRBV5-5	ASSLAWQGTQY
.	12	TRBV5-1	ASSYGGSTDTQY
few	13	TRBV7-2	ASSFGSGVPGELF
.	11	TRBV6-2/TRBV6-3	ASSGGADQPQH
.	12	TRBV3-1/TRBV3-2	ASSQPSQGAEAF
once	12	TRBV28	ASSSRVSGNTIY
.	14	TRBV3-1/TRBV3-2	ASSRSAGTGGEKLF
.	13	TRBV2	ASRGRTGDTSPLH
.	13	TRBV28	ASSEDKSAYNEQF
.	11	TRBV10-1	ARTGQGNEKLF
once	12	TRBV27	ATYRLGGTGELF
.	12	TRBV10-1	ASSETAKRETQY